The clone carrying this T cell receptor (beta chain) has more than one count but fewer than ten. What it binds is not known. With the ViraFEST assay, the study expanded antigen-specific CD4+ T cells using viral peptide pools, then sequenced them. Investigators separated out CD4+ T cells once approximately 10 days of culture had passed. It was two doses of either the BNT162b2 or mRNA-1273 vaccine that participants received. Absence of prior SARS-CoV-2 infection characterized the vaccine recipients, who showed negative nucleocapsid antibodies. A density of over 1.5 million PBMC per well was used; these cells were cultured with about 10 IU/ml IL-2 and roughly 9.2 ug/ml peptides. TCRdb's table, derived via immunoSEQ multiplex PCR, lists solely in-frame clones and lacks some. The table includes more than 9,500 clones, 65% to 75% detected once. The junction had 3 bases not matched to a gene; V was cut back by 1 base and J by 3 bases. Germline CDR1 MGHRA, CDR2 YSYEKL. This CDR3 is 16 amino acids long.

This record belongs to a study of vaccination effects on CD4 cells after COVID-19. Study observations and caveats: Late post-vaccination, clones induced by infection and those induced by vaccine underwent marked clonal contraction.

The gene calls are TRBV4-1 and TRBJ2-1; 10 nucleotides line up with TRBD1. The receptor's source is a human donor who received a COVID-19 vaccine. The input for sequencing was CD4+ T cells from PBMCs cultured with SARS-CoV-2 spike peptides, taken after COVID-19 vaccination. CDR3 loop: CASSQARTGGYNEQFF. CDR3 DNA: TGCGCCAGCAGCCAAGCGCGGACAGGGGGCTACAATGAGCAGTTCTTC.